The present T cell receptor beta chain was sequenced within a study of graft-versus-host responses after intestinal transplantation. Turning to the study itself: Every transplant recipient was induced with anti-thymocyte globulin, then maintained on tacrolimus and steroids for about three years.

Of note for this clone: Its matching antigen is unknown.

The study, taken as a whole, reports: Researchers found GvH clones in recipient marrow, and some showed up first in ileum or blood. Allograft clonal ratios (graft-versus-host to host-versus-graft) were high in patients who had graft-donor T cell macrochimerism. With peak circulating GvH clone levels came an association with early post-transplant HvG declines.

Sequenced by immunoSEQ multiplex PCR; TCRdb stores in-frame clones only, minus some. Counted here are about 90,000 clones, less than 90% occurring once; the ten biggest clones make up roughly 0.28%. This CDR3 has 17 amino acids. CDR1 and CDR2 from the germline V gene are SGHTA and FQGTGA. Unmatched junction bases numbered 17, after V lost 5 bases and J lost 6 bases. The sequence was obtained from a human donor who was the organ donor for an intestinal transplant. The sequences come from unstimulated CD4+ T cells sorted from spleen or lymph node cells, collected before transplant. The V gene is TRBV7-3, the J gene TRBJ2-7, with 9 bases that match TRBD2. CDR3 bases: TGTGCCAGCAGCCTGAGGCCGGGTTCTAGCGGGAACAGCGAGCAGTACTTC. Residues: CASSLRPGSSGNSEQYF.